This T cell receptor beta chain was captured by sequencing in a study of cytomegalovirus exposure and HLA in healthy donors. General study findings and limits: Common viral pathogens (according to a later analysis) appeared linked to several of the most significant clusters.

The primer mix had 60 Vbeta and 13 Jbeta primers. TCRdb keeps only in-frame clones here, not all; method: immunoSEQ multiplex PCR. The repertoire holds about 130,000 clones, roughly 78% seen once, with more than 3% in the top ten. CDR3 length: 15 amino acids. Germline V gene data show CDR1 as SGHDT and CDR2 as YYEEEE. The ends lost 4 bases at V and 7 bases at J; junction bases unmatched: 8. As concerns this clone: Its antigen is not known.

The sequenced material came from PBMCs. This sequence joins TRBV5-6 and TRBJ1-2; 12 bases line up with TRBD1. This TCR came from a male donor in good health and CMV-seronegative. The CDR3 region is CASSGRGQGARGYTF. CDR3 DNA: TGTGCCAGCAGCGGGAGGGGACAGGGGGCGCGTGGCTACACCTTC.